A selection of T cell receptor beta chains follows, all from one sample in a study of cytomegalovirus exposure and HLA in healthy donors. This table comes from immunoSEQ multiplex PCR, and its TCRdb copy is limited to in-frame clones, with some not included. The sample includes 160,000 or so clones, 80% to 90% seen only once; the top ten take under 2.5%. The sample comprised PBMCs. These receptors all come from a woman between 18 and 29 years old in good health and CMV-seronegative. Both conserved end residues are part of each CDR3. The D gene is left open where the match is weak. Rows give clone size only sometimes, using once, few, many, or a class for an expanded clone.

size	J	V	D	DNA	CDR3
.	TRBJ1-4	TRBV5-1	TRBD1	TGCGCCAGCAGCTATCTACCGGGACAGTCAGAAAAACTGTTTTTT	CASSYLPGQSEKLFF
.	TRBJ2-1	TRBV18	TRBD2	TGTGCCAGCTCACTCACTAGCGACAATGAGCAGTTCTTC	CASSLTSDNEQFF
.	TRBJ2-3	TRBV5-6	.	TGTGCCAGCAGCTTGGTGGTAAGCGGAGCCACAGATACGCAGTATTTT	CASSLVVSGATDTQYF
.	TRBJ2-3	TRBV2	TRBD1	TGTGCCAGCAGTTTGCCTGGGGACAGTAGCACAGATACGCAGTATTTT	CASSLPGDSSTDTQYF
.	TRBJ1-1	TRBV19	.	TGTGCCAGTAGCCCTACTACACTGAACACTGAAGCTTTCTTT	CASSPTTLNTEAFF
.	TRBJ2-2	TRBV10-3	TRBD2	TGTGCCATCAGACCCGATACGGCTAGCGGGAGGAACACCGGGGAGCTGTTTTTT	CAIRPDTASGRNTGELFF
.	TRBJ2-4	TRBV18	TRBD1	TGTGCCAGCTCACGGGGACAGGGAGTTGTCATTCAGTACTTC	CASSRGQGVVIQYF
.	TRBJ1-3	TRBV5-1	.	TGCGCCAGCAGCTTGCCGGGGGAAGGAAACACCATATATTTT	CASSLPGEGNTIYF
once	TRBJ1-2	TRBV28	.	TGTGCCAGCAGTTTCGGTGGCTACACCTTC	CASSFGGYTF
.	TRBJ2-7	TRBV7-2	.	TGTGCCAGCAGCTTAGAGGGGTTAGTGGGGGCCGGTTACGAGCAGTACTTC	CASSLEGLVGAGYEQYF
.	TRBJ2-1	TRBV7-2	TRBD2	TGTGCCAGCAGCCATCGGGGTAGCGGGAGGCCCTACAATGAGCAGTTCTTC	CASSHRGSGRPYNEQFF
.	TRBJ1-5	TRBV10-3	TRBD1	TGTGCCATCGGCGGCAACAGGGGAAATCAGCCCCAGCATTTT	CAIGGNRGNQPQHF
.	TRBJ2-5	TRBV12-5	TRBD1	TGTGCTAGTGGTACGGGACAGGGTAGCGAGACCCAGTACTTC	CASGTGQGSETQYF
.	TRBJ2-2	TRBV7-8	.	TGTGCCAGCAGCTTGCAGGGGAACACCGGGGAGCTGTTTTTT	CASSLQGNTGELFF
.	TRBJ2-2	TRBV4-1	.	TGCGCCAGCAGCCTGTCGGCAGGGGTCACCGGGGAGCTGTTTTTT	CASSLSAGVTGELFF
.	TRBJ2-3	TRBV29-1	.	TGCAGCGTTGGCGGACAGAGCACAGATACGCAGTATTTT	CSVGGQSTDTQYF
.	TRBJ2-7	TRBV6-1	.	TGTGCCAGCAGTGAAGCGGGCAGGGACTACGAGCAGTACTTC	CASSEAGRDYEQYF
once	TRBJ1-5	TRBV19	.	TGTGCCAGTAGTATAGATCGAGGAGTTAATCAGCCCCAGCATTTT	CASSIDRGVNQPQHF
.	TRBJ2-3	TRBV25-1	TRBD2	TGTGCCAGCAGTGACCCCGGGACTAGCGGGGGGGGAATCGGCTTT	CASSDPGTSGGGIGF
.	TRBJ1-2	TRBV27	.	TGTGCCAGCAGTTTGAACTCCGGACAGCCTACCTTCTATGGCTACACCTTC	CASSLNSGQPTFYGYTF
.	TRBJ1-6	TRBV23-1	TRBD1	TGCGCCAGCAGTCAACCCAAGGGGGCTAATTCACCCCTCCACTTT	CASSQPKGANSPLHF
.	TRBJ2-4	TRBV5-4	TRBD1	TGTGCCAGCAGCTCGACAGGGGTTGGGGCCAAAAACATTCAGTACTTC	CASSSTGVGAKNIQYF